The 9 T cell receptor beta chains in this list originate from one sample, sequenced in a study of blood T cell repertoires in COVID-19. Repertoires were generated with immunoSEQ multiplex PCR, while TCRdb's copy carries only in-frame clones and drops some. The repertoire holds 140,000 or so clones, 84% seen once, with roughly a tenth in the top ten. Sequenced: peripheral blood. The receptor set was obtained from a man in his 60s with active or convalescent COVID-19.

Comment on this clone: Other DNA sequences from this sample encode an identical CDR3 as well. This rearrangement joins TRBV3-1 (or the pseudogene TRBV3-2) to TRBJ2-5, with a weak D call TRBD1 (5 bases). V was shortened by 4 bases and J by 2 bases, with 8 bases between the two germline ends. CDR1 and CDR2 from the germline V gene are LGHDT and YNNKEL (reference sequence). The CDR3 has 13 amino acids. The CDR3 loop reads CASSPTEQETQYF. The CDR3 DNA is TGTGCCAGCAGCCCGACAGAACAAGAGACCCAGTACTTC.

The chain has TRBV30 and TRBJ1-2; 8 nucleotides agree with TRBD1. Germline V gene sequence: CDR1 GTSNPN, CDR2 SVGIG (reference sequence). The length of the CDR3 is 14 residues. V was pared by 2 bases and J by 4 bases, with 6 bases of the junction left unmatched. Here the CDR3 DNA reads TGTGCCTGGAGTCCTCCGGGACAGGTCTATGGCTACACCTTC. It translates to CAWSPPGQVYGYTF.

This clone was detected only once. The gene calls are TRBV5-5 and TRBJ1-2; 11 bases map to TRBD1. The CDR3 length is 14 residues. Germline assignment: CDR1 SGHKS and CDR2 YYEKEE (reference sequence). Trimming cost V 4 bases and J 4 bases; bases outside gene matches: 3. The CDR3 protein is CASSVDRGPYGYTF. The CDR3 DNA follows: TGTGCCAGCAGCGTGGACAGGGGGCCCTATGGCTACACCTTC.

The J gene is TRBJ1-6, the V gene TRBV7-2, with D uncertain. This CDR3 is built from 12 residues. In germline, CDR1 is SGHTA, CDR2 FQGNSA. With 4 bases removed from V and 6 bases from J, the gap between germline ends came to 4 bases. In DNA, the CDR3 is TGTGCCAGCAGCTACAGTAATTCACCCCTCCACTTT. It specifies CASSYSNSPLHF.

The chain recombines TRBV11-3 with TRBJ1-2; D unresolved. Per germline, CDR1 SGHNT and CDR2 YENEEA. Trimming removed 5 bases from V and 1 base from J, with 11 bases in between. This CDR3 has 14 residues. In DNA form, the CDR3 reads TGTGCCAGCAGCCCGGAGACTCTTAACTATGGCTACACCTTC. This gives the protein CASSPETLNYGYTF.

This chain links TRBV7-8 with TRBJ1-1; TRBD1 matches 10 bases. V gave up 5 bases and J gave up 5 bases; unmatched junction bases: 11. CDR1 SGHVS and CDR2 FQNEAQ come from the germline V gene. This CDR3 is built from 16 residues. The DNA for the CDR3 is TGTGCCAGCAGCCCGTACCCGGGACAGGGGAGAACTGAAGCTTTCTTT. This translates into CASSPYPGQGRTEAFF.

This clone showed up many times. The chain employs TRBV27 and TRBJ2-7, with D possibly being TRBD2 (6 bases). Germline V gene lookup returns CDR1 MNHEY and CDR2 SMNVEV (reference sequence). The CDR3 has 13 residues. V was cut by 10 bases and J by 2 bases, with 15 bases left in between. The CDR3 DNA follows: TGTGCCACCCAGGGACTCCTCACCTACGAGCAGTACTTC. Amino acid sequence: CATQGLLTYEQYF.

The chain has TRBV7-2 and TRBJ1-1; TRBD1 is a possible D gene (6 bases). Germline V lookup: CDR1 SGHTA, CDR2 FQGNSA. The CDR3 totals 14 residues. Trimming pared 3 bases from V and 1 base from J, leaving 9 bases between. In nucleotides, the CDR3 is TGTGCCAGCAGCTTCCAGGGGCGGAACACTGAAGCTTTCTTT. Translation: CASSFQGRNTEAFF.

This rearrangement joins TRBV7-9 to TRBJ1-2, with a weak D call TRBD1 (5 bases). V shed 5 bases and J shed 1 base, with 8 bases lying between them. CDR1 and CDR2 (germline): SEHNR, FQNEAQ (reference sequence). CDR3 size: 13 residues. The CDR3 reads CASSADSNYGYTF. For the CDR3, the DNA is TGTGCCAGCAGCGCCGACAGTAACTATGGCTACACCTTC.